Listed below are T cell receptor beta chains from one sample, sequenced in a study of beta chain features in type 1 diabetes. Using immunoSEQ multiplex PCR, the repertoire was profiled, and TCRdb retains in-frame clones only, with some absent. The data show over 40,000 clones, 60% to 75% seen once. What was sequenced was Tregs from blood. These receptors all come from a man aged 30 to 45 with type 1 diabetes. Some clones in this sample may be carry-over from other donors' samples. CDR3s include the opening cysteine and the closing phenylalanine or tryptophan. The D gene is left open where the match is weak. A row's size may be missing; if present it is once, few, many or a size class.

TRBV4-1,TRBJ2-1,TRBD2,NA,TGCGCCAGCAGCCAGAGGGGAGGGGATGAGCAGTTCTTC,CASSQRGGDEQFF
TRBV18,TRBJ2-7,TRBD1,NA,TGTGCCAGCTCACCTCTTGGACAGGGCAGCGAGCAGTACTTC,CASSPLGQGSEQYF
TRBV11-2,TRBJ2-5,TRBD1,medium-sized,TGTGCCAGCAGGGGAGACAGGGACAAAGAGACCCAGTACTTC,CASRGDRDKETQYF
TRBV28,TRBJ2-5,NA,few,TGTGCCAGCAGTTTGTTCGGGGCGGGGAGACCCCAGTACTTC,CASSLFGAGRPQYF
TRBV7-2,TRBJ2-5,NA,NA,TGTGCCAGCAGCTTTCAGGGGCGTGGGCCCCAGTACTTC,CASSFQGRGPQYF
TRBV2,TRBJ2-1,TRBD2,few,TGTGCCAGCAGTCGACTAGCGGGCGGCCGCAATGAGCAGTTCTTC,CASSRLAGGRNEQFF
TRBV6-5,TRBJ1-5,NA,NA,TGTGCCAGCAGTTTCCAGGGCGGTCAGCCCCAGCATTTT,CASSFQGGQPQHF
TRBV6-6,TRBJ2-3,TRBD2,few,TGTGCCAGCAGTCACGGGGGGAGAAGTACAGATACGCAGTATTTT,CASSHGGRSTDTQYF
TRBV5-1,TRBJ2-5,TRBD1,NA,TGCGCCAGCAGCGGAAGGACAGGGTACCAAGAGACCCAGTACTTC,CASSGRTGYQETQYF
TRBV10-3,TRBJ2-7,TRBD2,few,TGTGCCATCAGTGTTAGCGGGGCGGTCTCCTACGAGCAGTACTTC,CAISVSGAVSYEQYF
TRBV7-3,TRBJ1-1,NA,few,TGTGCCAGCAGCTTACTAGCGTACGGTGAAGCTTTCTTT,CASSLLAYGEAFF
TRBV4-1,TRBJ2-3,TRBD1,few,TGTGCCAGCAGCCAAGCCGGACAGGGAGGCACAGATACGCAGTATTTT,CASSQAGQGGTDTQYF
TRBV5-8,TRBJ2-1,NA,NA,TGTGCCAGCAGCTTGGTCGGTTACAATGAGCAGTTCTTC,CASSLVGYNEQFF
TRBV25-1,TRBJ2-5,NA,few,TGTGCCAGCAGAGAGGAGACCCAGTACTTC,CASREETQYF
TRBV19,TRBJ2-7,NA,NA,TGTGCCAGTACACCTAAGGTAGGGGGCTACGAGCAGTACTTC,CASTPKVGGYEQYF
TRBV29-1,TRBJ2-1,TRBD2,NA,TGCAGCGTCCGACTAGCGGGGGGGCCCAATGAGCAGTTCTTC,CSVRLAGGPNEQFF
TRBV30,TRBJ1-4,NA,NA,TGTGCCTGGAGTGTCCGGACAACCGAAAAACTGTTTTTT,CAWSVRTTEKLFF
TRBV29-1,TRBJ1-1,NA,NA,TGCAGCGGGGATCCACCGGGGGAAGCTTTCTTT,CSGDPPGEAFF
TRBV28,TRBJ2-1,NA,NA,TGTGCCAGCAGTACCCCAGGCCTTTACAATGAGCAGTTCTTC,CASSTPGLYNEQFF
TRBV6-1,TRBJ1-5,NA,NA,TGTGCCAGCAGGAAGGGGGGCAATCAGCCCCAGCATTTT,CASRKGGNQPQHF
TRBV29-1,TRBJ1-1,TRBD1,NA,TGCAGCGTTAAGGGACAGGGACCCACTGAAGCTTTCTTT,CSVKGQGPTEAFF
TRBV28,TRBJ1-2,TRBD1,NA,TGTGCCAGCATAGAGGGGGCGGCGGGCTACACCTTC,CASIEGAAGYTF
TRBV29-1,TRBJ1-2,NA,NA,TGCAGCGTTGAAGAGAGATCCATCTATGGCTACACCTTC,CSVEERSIYGYTF
TRBV19,TRBJ1-4,NA,once,TGTGCCAGTGGGTCCCAGGCAACTAATGAAAAACTGTTTTTT,CASGSQATNEKLFF
TRBV7-3,TRBJ2-5,TRBD1,NA,TGTGCCAGCAGCCCGGGACAGCCCCAAGAGACCCAGTACTTC,CASSPGQPQETQYF
TRBV18,TRBJ2-7,NA,NA,TGTGCCAGCTCACCCATGCCAGGAAAAACCTACGAGCAGTACTTC,CASSPMPGKTYEQYF
TRBV7-2,TRBJ1-1,TRBD1,NA,TGTGCCAGCAGCTTTTCAGACAGGGGACCCACTGAAGCTTTCTTT,CASSFSDRGPTEAFF
TRBV9,TRBJ1-3,TRBD1,NA,TGTGCCTCGAGACAGGGGGCAGGAGGAAACACCATATATTTT,CASRQGAGGNTIYF
TRBV5-1,TRBJ2-5,NA,few,TGCGCCAGCTGCCAAGGGGAAGGGGAGACCCAGTACTTC,CASCQGEGETQYF
TRBV11-2,TRBJ2-2,NA,NA,TGTGCCAGCAGCTTAGTCGGGGGGCAGGGGGAGCTGTTTTTT,CASSLVGGQGELFF
TRBV10-3,TRBJ2-2,TRBD1,NA,TGTGCCATCAGTGCGGGACAGGGGCAAACCGGGGAGCTGTTTTTT,CAISAGQGQTGELFF
TRBV6-5,TRBJ1-5,NA,NA,TGTGCCAGCAGTTACCAGAAACCAGGGGCCGGTCAGCCCCAGCATTTT,CASSYQKPGAGQPQHF